The clone carrying this T cell receptor beta chain has more than one count but fewer than ten. Antigen: not known. This sample was taken from a study of CD8 T cells in ankylosing spondylitis. Study-wide results and caveats: The authors reported significant enrichment of disease-linked clones in matched ankylosing spondylitis synovial fluid. CD8+ cells made up the disease-linked clones, which were relatively rare in peripheral blood. Certain motif variants had earlier been reported in reactive arthritis synovial fluid and blood.

Each CDR3 protein gets one entry after TCRdb re-called the 5' RACE reads with MiXCR. The data show about 160,000 distinct CDR3 sequences, approximately 9.9% seen once. The germline V gene has CDR1 SEHNR and CDR2 FQNEAQ (reference sequence). The CDR3 spans 13 residues. Trimming removed 5 bases from V and 7 bases from J, with 14 bases in between. Sequencing was done on a sample of blood, either unsorted or a sorted T cell fraction (not recorded which). The sequence came from a female donor with ankylosing spondylitis or in good health (not recorded which). V gene TRBV7-9 combines with J gene TRBJ1-1; possible D gene TRBD1, 5 bases. In DNA, the CDR3 is TGTGCCAGCAGCGAGTCGGGGCTGGTTGAAGCTTTCTTT. Translating it yields CASSESGLVEAFF.